Shown below are 25 T cell receptor beta chains from a single sample sequenced in a study of cytomegalovirus exposure and HLA in healthy donors. The PCR had 60 Vbeta and 13 Jbeta primers. Repertoires were generated with immunoSEQ multiplex PCR, while TCRdb's copy carries only in-frame clones and drops some. The data show around 100,000 clones, around 65% seen once. The sequenced material came from PBMCs. The receptors stem from a woman aged 50 to 60 in good health and CMV-seronegative.

This clone was recorded only once. This sequence joins TRBV10-2 and TRBJ1-4; TRBD1 might be the D (5 bases). The CDR3 runs 13 residues. The ends were cut back, 8 bases at V and 3 bases at J, with 10 bases in the middle. In germline, CDR1 is WSHSY, CDR2 SAAADI. CDR3 region: CASRGSANEKLFF. The CDR3, as DNA: TGCGCCAGCCGGGGGTCGGCTAATGAAAAACTGTTTTTT.

The chain links TRBV6-5 to TRBJ1-4; no firm D call. Germline-derived CDR1 and CDR2 are MNHEY and SVGAGI. The CDR3 length is 16 residues. The germline V and J ends were trimmed by 4 bases and 9 bases, with 21 bases remaining between them. In nucleotides, the CDR3 is TGTGCCAGCAGTTCACTCAGCGACTTGATGATGAAAAAACTGTTTTTT. Amino acid sequence: CASSSLSDLMMKKLFF.

The chain carries TRBV29-1 and TRBJ2-2; TRBD1 matches 7 bases. The CDR3 has 15 amino acids. V lost 4 bases to trimming and J lost 6 bases; unmatched junction nucleotides: 11. Per the germline V gene, CDR1 is SQVTM and CDR2 is ANQGSEA. Here the CDR3 reads CSVGRRRGNSGELFF. The CDR3 bases are TGCAGCGTTGGGCGGCGCAGGGGGAATTCCGGGGAGCTGTTTTTT.

The V and J genes are TRBV7-2 and TRBJ2-7, with a tentative D call TRBD1 (6 bases). The CDR3 consists of 15 residues. The V gene lost 5 bases and the J gene lost 0 bases, with 14 bases spanning the gap. The germline V gene has CDR1 SGHTA and CDR2 FQGNSA. CDR3 sequence (DNA): TGTGCCAGCAGCGACTCATCAGGGGCCTCCTACGAGCAGTACTTC. Translation gives CASSDSSGASYEQYF.

In its sample, this clone was seen a few times. This chain connects TRBV5-1 to TRBJ2-2, with a weak D call TRBD2 (7 bases). The CDR3 length is 14 residues. The germline gives CDR1 SGHRS, CDR2 YFSETQ. The ends were cut back, 7 bases at V and 3 bases at J, with 13 bases in the middle. The CDR3 sequence: CASCWGGDTGELFF. CDR3 in DNA: TGCGCCAGCTGTTGGGGGGGCGACACCGGGGAGCTGTTTTTT. The entire variable domain, with the rest obtained from reference TRBV5-1 and TRBJ2-2, is as follows: KAGVTQTPRYLIKTRGQQVTLSCSPISGHRSVSWYQQTPGQGLQFLFEYFSETQRNKGNFPGRFSGRQFSNSRSEMNVSTLELGDSALYLCASCWGGDTGELFFGEGSRLTVL.

The chain combines TRBV27 with TRBJ2-7; D might be TRBD2 (5 bases). The CDR3 has 12 amino acids. V lost 2 bases and J 7 bases, leaving 9 bases between the germline ends. Germline CDR1 reads MNHEY; CDR2 reads SMNVEV (reference sequence). This CDR3 reads CASSLIGGEQYF. As DNA, the CDR3 is TGTGCCAGCAGTTTAATTGGCGGGGAGCAGTACTTC.

V and J are TRBV19 and TRBJ2-6; D is uncertain. Germline values: CDR1 LNHDA, CDR2 SQIVND (reference sequence). V lost 4 bases and J 0 bases, leaving 7 bases between the germline ends. This CDR3 has 15 residues. The CDR3, as DNA: TGTGCCAGTAGTAGTCCAGACTCTGGGGCCAACGTCCTGACTTTC. Amino acids: CASSSPDSGANVLTF.

The chain combines TRBV7-6 with TRBJ2-1, with 11 nucleotides matching TRBD2. The CDR3 totals 17 residues. V shed 1 base, J shed 7 bases, and the junction held 9 bases outside the gene matches. The germline V gene encodes CDR1 SGHVS and CDR2 FNYEAQ. The CDR3 sequence: CASSLDIAGGLKNEQFF. DNA of the CDR3: TGTGCCAGCAGCTTAGATATAGCGGGGGGGCTGAAGAATGAGCAGTTCTTC.

The rearrangement uses TRBV10-1 and TRBJ2-7, with 11 bases that match TRBD1. The length of the CDR3 is 16 residues. Germline lookup yields CDR1 WNHNN and CDR2 SYGVQD (reference sequence). The V and J ends lost 6 bases and 1 base, in that order; junction bases with no gene match: 8. The CDR3 sequence: CASRVGDRGTSYEQYF. CDR3 in DNA: TGCGCCAGCAGGGTCGGGGACAGGGGGACATCCTACGAGCAGTACTTC.

This clone was detected once. The V gene is TRBV7-2, the J gene TRBJ2-1; D unclear. V dropped 6 bases and J dropped 8 bases, with 26 bases sitting between them. From germline, CDR1 is SGHTA and CDR2 FQGNSA. The CDR3 is made up of 17 amino acids. The CDR3: CASRSPVDVVLFYEQFF. The DNA of the CDR3 is TGTGCCAGCAGGTCTCCGGTTGATGTGGTTCTTTTTTATGAGCAGTTCTTC.

The chain employs TRBV29-1 and TRBJ2-7; D not resolved. Germline V lookup: CDR1 SQVTM, CDR2 ANQGSEA. This CDR3 is built from 11 residues. V dropped 6 bases and J dropped 7 bases, with 13 bases sitting between them. The CDR3 region is CSVSTRGEQYF. The CDR3 nucleotides are TGCAGCGTGTCCACGAGAGGTGAGCAGTACTTC.

The rearrangement uses TRBV4-3 and TRBJ1-1; D gene uncertain. Deletions cut 0 bases from V and 1 base from J, with 9 bases between. The CDR3 consists of 15 residues. The V gene's germline CDR1 is LGHNA and CDR2 YSLEER. The CDR3 loop reads CASSQDKAGNTEAFF. Here the CDR3 DNA reads TGCGCCAGCAGCCAAGATAAGGCAGGGAACACTGAAGCTTTCTTT.

The chain joins TRBV5-1 to TRBJ1-3; D may be TRBD1 (5 bases). The V end was cut by 5 bases, the J end by 1 base, with 16 bases between. Germline CDR1 and CDR2: SGHRS and YFSETQ. This CDR3 spans 16 amino acids. The CDR3 coding sequence is TGCGCCAGCAGATCCGGTCAGGGAGGTTCTGGAAACACCATATATTTT. Protein: CASRSGQGGSGNTIYF.

About this clone itself: A read error may produce the germline difference seen at one junction end. The rearrangement links TRBV7-9 to TRBJ2-5, with TRBD2 matching over 11 bases. Germline V gives CDR1 SEHNR, CDR2 FQNEAQ (reference sequence). This CDR3 comprises 14 residues. CDR3 in amino acids: CASSQLAGVGAADF. The CDR3 coding sequence is TGTGCCAGCAGCCAACTAGCGGGAGTCGGAGCAGCGGACTTC.

The chain combines TRBV2 with TRBJ2-3; TRBD2 aligns across 10 bases. This CDR3 has 19 residues. Germline values: CDR1 SNHLY, CDR2 FYNNEI. Germline trimming cut 5 bases from V and 0 bases from J; bases unmatched to any gene: 14. The CDR3 is CASSLWGASGGGSTDTQYF. The CDR3 bases are TGTGCCAGCAGTCTATGGGGGGCTAGCGGGGGCGGTAGCACAGATACGCAGTATTTT.

The chain employs TRBV19 and TRBJ2-4, with 10 bases aligning to TRBD1. Germline CDR1 reads LNHDA; CDR2 reads SQIVND (reference sequence). The CDR3 consists of 15 residues. Trimming took 9 bases from V and 6 from J; bases not matched to a gene: 11. In DNA, the CDR3 is TGTGCCAGCAAACTAGGACAGGGGGAGAGAAACATTCAGTACTTC. This gives the protein CASKLGQGERNIQYF.

This chain connects TRBV10-3 to TRBJ2-3, with TRBD2 matching 12 bases. V lost 10 bases and J lost 0; bases outside the gene matches: 8. Germline CDR1 reads ENHRY; CDR2 reads SYGVKD. The CDR3 has 16 amino acids. The CDR3 region has the DNA TGTGCCACCGATCCGGGACTAGCGGGCAGCACAGATACGCAGTATTTT. This encodes CATDPGLAGSTDTQYF.

The rearrangement links TRBV19 to TRBJ1-3; D call uncertain. Germline V CDR1 and CDR2: LNHDA, SQIVND (reference sequence). CDR3 size: 12 residues. Between the trimmed V and J ends, which lost 1 base and 4 bases, there was a span of 2 bases. The CDR3 DNA follows: TGTGCCAGTAGTATAGCGGGAAACACCATATATTTT. Translated: CASSIAGNTIYF.

The chain carries TRBV2 and TRBJ1-1; D perhaps matches TRBD1 (6 bases). CDR3 length equals 12 residues. Germline loops: CDR1 SNHLY, CDR2 FYNNEI. The V end was cut by 6 bases, the J end by 6 bases, with 11 bases between. CDR3 loop: CASRTDRSEAFF. CDR3 sequence (DNA): TGTGCCAGCAGGACGGACAGATCTGAAGCTTTCTTT.

The chain is built from TRBV7-2 and TRBJ2-3, with TRBD2 identical over 14 bases. This CDR3 has 18 residues. Trimming cost V 4 bases and J 1 base; bases outside gene matches: 7. CDR1 is SGHTA, CDR2 FQGNSA, per germline. The CDR3 sequence: CASSWRPGLAGGTDTQYF. The CDR3 DNA sequence: TGTGCCAGCAGCTGGCGACCGGGACTAGCGGGGGGCACAGATACGCAGTATTTT.

The chain recombines TRBV28 with TRBJ2-5; 9 nucleotides align to TRBD1. The CDR3 spans 17 residues. Trimming at V came to 0 bases and at J to 5 bases, leaving 10 bases not matched to a gene. Germline CDR1 reads MDHEN; CDR2 reads SYDVKM. As DNA, the CDR3 is TGTGCCAGCAGTTTATGGGTTAAAACAGGGGGCTTGGAGACCCAGTACTTC. Encoded protein: CASSLWVKTGGLETQYF.

This clone was picked up a small number of times. The chain has TRBV7-2 and TRBJ2-1, with 8 bases matching TRBD1. Germline lookup yields CDR1 SGHTA and CDR2 FQGNSA. V shed 4 bases and J 1 base; nucleotides not matched to a gene: 3. The CDR3 contains 15 residues. The CDR3 loop reads CASSSGQGSYNEQFF. CDR3 DNA: TGTGCCAGCAGCTCCGGACAGGGTTCCTACAATGAGCAGTTCTTC.

This chain uses TRBV18 with TRBJ1-5; the match to TRBD1 covers 7 bases. Germline V gives CDR1 KGHSH, CDR2 LQKENI. The CDR3 has 13 residues. J gave up 3 bases and V 5 bases, and 1 base lay outside the gene matches. The CDR3 nucleotides read TGTGCCAGCTCAGGACAGGACAATCAGCCCCAGCATTTT. It translates to CASSGQDNQPQHF.

V gene TRBV25-1 combines with J gene TRBJ2-1, with 11 bases fitting TRBD1. Germline CDR1 is MGHDK and CDR2 is SYGVNS. The CDR3 contains 16 residues. The J segment lost 7 bases and the V segment lost 4 bases, leaving 9 bases of the junction unmatched. The CDR3 reads CASSGAPGQGANEQFF. The DNA of the CDR3 is TGTGCCAGCAGTGGGGCACCCGGACAGGGGGCTAATGAGCAGTTCTTC.

V gene TRBV11-3 combines with J gene TRBJ2-2; 16 bases fit TRBD2. From germline, CDR1 is SGHNT and CDR2 YENEEA. Trimming took 5 bases from V and 7 from J; bases not matched to a gene: 4. The CDR3 runs to 16 residues. As DNA, the CDR3 is TGTGCCAGCAGCCAGGGACTAGCGGGAGGGCTCGGGGAGCTGTTTTTT. It codes for CASSQGLAGGLGELFF.